A selection of T cell receptor beta chains follows, all from one sample in a study of T cell responses to AZD1222 COVID-19 vaccine. Method: immunoSEQ multiplex PCR; TCRdb's copy keeps in-frame clones and lacks some. The sample holds approximately 77,000 clones, roughly 90% seen once. The sample was peripheral blood, taken 28 days after the second AZD1222 dose. The receptors were sampled from an adult who received the AZD1222 COVID-19 vaccine. Both conserved end residues are part of each CDR3. The order of the fields is V gene, D gene, J gene, clone size, CDR3 protein, CDR3 DNA. A D gene is named only where the DNA matches it firmly. A row's size may be missing; if present it is once, few, many or a size class.

>TRBV6-4|NA|TRBJ1-1|NA
CASSDGGRTEAFF
TGTGCCAGCAGTGACGGGGGCCGGACTGAAGCTTTCTTT
>TRBV11-3|TRBD1|TRBJ1-1|NA
CASSQGQGTEAFF
TGTGCCAGCAGCCAGGGACAGGGGACTGAAGCTTTCTTT
>TRBV20-1|NA|TRBJ1-1|NA
CSAYLNTEAFF
TGCAGTGCTTATTTGAACACTGAAGCTTTCTTT
>TRBV5-1|NA|TRBJ2-7|once
CASSLEVGAGDEQYF
TGCGCCAGCAGCTTGGAAGTTGGGGCAGGGGACGAGCAGTACTTC
>TRBV5-8|NA|TRBJ2-1|NA
CAPRTPRRDEQFF
TGTGCCCCGAGGACCCCGCGGAGGGATGAGCAGTTCTTC
>TRBV7-9|NA|TRBJ2-3|NA
CASSFNDGTDTQYF
TGTGCCAGCAGCTTCAACGATGGCACAGATACGCAGTATTTT
>TRBV4-3|TRBD2|TRBJ2-3|NA
CASSQLAGVFDTQYF
TGCGCCAGCAGCCAACTAGCGGGAGTTTTTGATACGCAGTATTTT
>TRBV5-1|TRBD2|TRBJ2-1|NA
CASSLTTSGPSYNEQFF
TGCGCCAGCAGCTTAACTACTAGCGGACCCTCCTACAATGAGCAGTTCTTC
>TRBV10-1|NA|TRBJ1-1|NA
CASSESDGNTEAFF
TGCGCCAGCAGTGAGTCGGACGGGAACACTGAAGCTTTCTTT
>TRBV27|NA|TRBJ2-7|NA
CASSQLGYEQYF
TGTGCCAGCAGTCAATTAGGCTACGAGCAGTACTTC
>TRBV19|NA|TRBJ1-5|NA
CASSSGDYQPQHF
TGTGCCAGTAGTTCGGGGGATTATCAGCCCCAGCATTTT
>TRBV7-2|TRBD2|TRBJ2-3|NA
CASSPGLAGLSDTQYF
TGTGCCAGCAGTCCGGGACTAGCGGGATTGTCAGATACGCAGTATTTT
>TRBV4-2|TRBD2|TRBJ2-1|NA
CASSPGGSYNEQFF
TGTGCCAGCAGCCCGGGGGGCTCCTACAATGAGCAGTTCTTC
>TRBV21-1|NA|TRBJ2-5|NA
CASSKNWVPQETQYF
TGTGCCAGCAGCAAAAATTGGGTCCCCCAAGAGACCCAGTACTTC
>TRBV7-6|NA|TRBJ2-5|NA
CASSPNEAETQYF
TGTGCCAGCAGCCCTAACGAGGCGGAGACCCAGTACTTC
>TRBV29-1|NA|TRBJ1-2|NA
CSVALTSDPRKLGYTF
TGCAGCGTCGCTCTGACCTCGGATCCTAGGAAACTTGGCTACACCTTC
>TRBV5-1|NA|TRBJ1-2|NA
CASSSRPRAGYTF
TGCGCCAGCAGCTCGAGACCCAGGGCTGGCTACACCTTC
>TRBV3-1/TRBV3-2|NA|TRBJ1-5|few
CASSRRGTDQPQHF
TGTGCCAGCAGTCGAAGGGGGACGGATCAGCCCCAGCATTTT
>TRBV2|NA|TRBJ1-2|NA
CASRTSNYGYTF
TGTGCCAGCCGGACGAGTAACTATGGCTACACCTTC
>TRBV3-1/TRBV3-2|TRBD2|TRBJ2-3|NA
CASSHGLADADDTQYF
TGTGCCAGCAGCCACGGTCTAGCGGACGCGGACGATACGCAGTATTTT